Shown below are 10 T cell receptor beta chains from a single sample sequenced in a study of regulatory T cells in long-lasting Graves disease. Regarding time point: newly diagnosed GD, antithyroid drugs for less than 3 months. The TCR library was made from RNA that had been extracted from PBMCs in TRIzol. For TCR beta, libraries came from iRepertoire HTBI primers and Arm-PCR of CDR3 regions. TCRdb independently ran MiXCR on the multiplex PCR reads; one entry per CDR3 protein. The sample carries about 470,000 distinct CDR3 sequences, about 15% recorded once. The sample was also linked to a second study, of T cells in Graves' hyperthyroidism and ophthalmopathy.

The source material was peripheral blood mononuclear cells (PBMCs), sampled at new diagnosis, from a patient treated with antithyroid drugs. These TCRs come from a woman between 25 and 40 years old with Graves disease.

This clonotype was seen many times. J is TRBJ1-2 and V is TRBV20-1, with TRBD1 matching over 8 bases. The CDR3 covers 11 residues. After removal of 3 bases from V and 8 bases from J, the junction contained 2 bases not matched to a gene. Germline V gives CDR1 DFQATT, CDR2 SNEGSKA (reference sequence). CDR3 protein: CSARGQAGYTF. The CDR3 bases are TGCAGTGCTAGGGGACAGGCAGGCTACACCTTC.

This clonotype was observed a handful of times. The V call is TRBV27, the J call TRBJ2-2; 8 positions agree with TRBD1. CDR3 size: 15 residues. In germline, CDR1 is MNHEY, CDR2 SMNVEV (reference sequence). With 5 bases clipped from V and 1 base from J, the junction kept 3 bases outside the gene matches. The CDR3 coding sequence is TGTGCCAGCAGTCCCGACAGGGGGAACACCGGGGAGCTGTTTTTT. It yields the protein CASSPDRGNTGELFF.

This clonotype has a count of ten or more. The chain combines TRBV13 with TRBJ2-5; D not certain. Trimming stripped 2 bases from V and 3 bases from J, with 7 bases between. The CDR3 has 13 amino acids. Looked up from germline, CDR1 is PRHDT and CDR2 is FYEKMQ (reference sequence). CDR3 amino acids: CASSLQVKETQYF. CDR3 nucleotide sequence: TGTGCCAGCAGCTTACAAGTAAAAGAGACCCAGTACTTC.

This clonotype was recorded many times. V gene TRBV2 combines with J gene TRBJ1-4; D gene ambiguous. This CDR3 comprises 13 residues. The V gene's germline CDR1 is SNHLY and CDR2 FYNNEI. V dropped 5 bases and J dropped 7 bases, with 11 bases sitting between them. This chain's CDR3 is CASSTPGREKLFF. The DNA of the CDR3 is TGTGCCAGCAGTACCCCCGGACGTGAAAAACTGTTTTTT.

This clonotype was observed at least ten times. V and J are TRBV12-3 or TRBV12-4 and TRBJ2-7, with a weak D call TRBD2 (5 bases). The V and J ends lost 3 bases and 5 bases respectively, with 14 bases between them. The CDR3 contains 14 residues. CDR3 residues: CASSFGGSAHEQYF. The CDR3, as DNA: TGTGCCAGCAGTTTTGGAGGTTCGGCGCACGAGCAGTACTTC.

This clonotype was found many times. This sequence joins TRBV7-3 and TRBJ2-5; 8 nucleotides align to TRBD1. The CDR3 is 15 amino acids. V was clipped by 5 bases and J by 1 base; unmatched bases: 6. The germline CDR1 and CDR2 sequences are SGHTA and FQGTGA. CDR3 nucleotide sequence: TGTGCCAGCAGCGCCTCTGACAGGGGCCAAGAGACCCAGTACTTC. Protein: CASSASDRGQETQYF.

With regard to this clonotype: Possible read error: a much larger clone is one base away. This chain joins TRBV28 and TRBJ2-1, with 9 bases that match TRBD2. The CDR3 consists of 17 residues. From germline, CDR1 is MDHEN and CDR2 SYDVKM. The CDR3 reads CASSFYAGTSSYNKQFF. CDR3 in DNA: TGTGCCAGCAGTTTTTACGCGGGGACTAGCTCCTACAATAAGCAGTTCTTC.

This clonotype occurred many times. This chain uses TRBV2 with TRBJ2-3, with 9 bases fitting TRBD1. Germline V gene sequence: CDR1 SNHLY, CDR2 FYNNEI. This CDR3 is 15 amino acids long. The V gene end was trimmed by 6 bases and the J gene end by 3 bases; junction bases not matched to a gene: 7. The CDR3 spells CASSPGQGQTDTQYF. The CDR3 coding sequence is TGTGCCAGCAGCCCCGGACAGGGGCAGACAGATACGCAGTATTTT.

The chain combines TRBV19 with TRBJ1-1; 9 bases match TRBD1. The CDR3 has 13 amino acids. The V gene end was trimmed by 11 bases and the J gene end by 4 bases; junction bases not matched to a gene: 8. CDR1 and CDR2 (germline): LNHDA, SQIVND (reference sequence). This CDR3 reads CASYSTGGTEAFF. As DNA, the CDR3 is TGTGCCTCGTACTCGACAGGGGGCACTGAAGCTTTCTTT.

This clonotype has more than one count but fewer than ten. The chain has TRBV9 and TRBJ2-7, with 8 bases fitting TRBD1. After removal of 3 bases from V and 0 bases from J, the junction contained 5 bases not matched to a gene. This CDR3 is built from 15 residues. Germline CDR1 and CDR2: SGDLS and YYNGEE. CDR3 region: CASSGGQGSSYEQYF. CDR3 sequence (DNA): TGTGCCAGCAGCGGTGGACAGGGTAGCTCCTACGAGCAGTACTTC. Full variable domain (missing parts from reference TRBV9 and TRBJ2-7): DSGVTQTPKHLITATGQRVTLRCSPRSGDLSVYWYQQSLDQGLQFLIQYYNGEERAKGNILERFSAQQFPDLHSELNLSSLELGDSALYFCASSGGQGSSYEQYFGPGTRLTVT.